The rows below give T cell receptor beta chains drawn from one sample of a study of T cells after yellow fever vaccination. Using its own MiXCR run on the 5' RACE reads, TCRdb lists one record per CDR3 protein. The sample carries more than 15,000 distinct CDR3 sequences, under 5% recorded once. The input for sequencing was PBMCs, either bulk or a sorted T-cell subset (CD4+, CD8+, memory, or dextramer-sorted; not recorded which), taken 15 days after the yellow fever booster vaccination. The receptors here all came from a man under 40 who received the YFV17D yellow fever vaccine. Each CDR3 is given with its conserved first and last residue. D genes are given only for firm matches. Clone size appears in some rows only: once, few, many, or a class for an expanded clone.

J gene: TRBJ2-6; clone size: many; D gene: -; V gene: TRBV6-2/TRBV6-3; CDR3 protein: CASRHLGSSGANVLTF; CDR3 DNA: TGTGCCAGCAGACACCTCGGAAGCTCTGGGGCCAACGTCCTGACTTTC
J gene: TRBJ1-1; clone size: many; D gene: -; V gene: TRBV5-1; CDR3 protein: CASSLAPGENTEAFF; CDR3 DNA: TGCGCCAGCAGCTTGGCGCCAGGAGAGAACACTGAAGCTTTCTTT
J gene: TRBJ2-7; clone size: -; D gene: -; V gene: TRBV7-8; CDR3 protein: CASSPRTGSYEQYF; CDR3 DNA: TGTGCCAGCAGCCCCAGAACTGGGTCCTACGAGCAGTACTTC
J gene: TRBJ2-1; clone size: many; D gene: -; V gene: TRBV27; CDR3 protein: CASSLPDSGRRHNEQFF; CDR3 DNA: TGTGCCAGCAGTTTACCCGACTCCGGGCGTAGGCACAATGAGCAGTTCTTC
J gene: TRBJ2-5; clone size: many; D gene: TRBD1; V gene: TRBV5-5; CDR3 protein: CASSPGTGTSAQYF; CDR3 DNA: TGTGCCAGCAGTCCCGGGACAGGGACCTCTGCCCAGTACTTC
J gene: TRBJ2-7; clone size: many; D gene: -; V gene: TRBV27; CDR3 protein: CASSFLSEQYF; CDR3 DNA: TGTGCCAGCAGTTTTCTATCCGAGCAGTACTTC
J gene: TRBJ2-7; clone size: many; D gene: TRBD1; V gene: TRBV15; CDR3 protein: CATSGAPGGQGPYEQYF; CDR3 DNA: TGTGCCACCAGCGGGGCGCCCGGTGGACAGGGGCCCTACGAGCAGTACTTC
J gene: TRBJ2-2; clone size: -; D gene: -; V gene: TRBV9; CDR3 protein: CASSVGGAGGELFF; CDR3 DNA: TGTGCCAGCAGCGTCGGGGGCGCTGGCGGGGAGCTGTTTTTT
J gene: TRBJ2-2; clone size: once; D gene: TRBD1; V gene: TRBV7-8; CDR3 protein: CASILAGTGIDTWELFF; CDR3 DNA: TGTGCCAGCATCTTAGCTGGGACAGGGATCGACACCTGGGAGCTGTTTTTT
J gene: TRBJ2-1; clone size: many; D gene: -; V gene: TRBV2; CDR3 protein: CASSVVDNNEQFF; CDR3 DNA: TGTGCCAGCAGTGTCGTTGATAACAATGAGCAGTTCTTC
J gene: TRBJ2-2; clone size: few; D gene: -; V gene: TRBV30; CDR3 protein: CAWSVTLTHGELFF; CDR3 DNA: TGTGCCTGGAGTGTAACCCTAACGCACGGGGAGCTGTTTTTT
J gene: TRBJ1-1; clone size: many; D gene: -; V gene: TRBV29-1; CDR3 protein: CSLGGLGTEAFF; CDR3 DNA: TGCAGCTTGGGCGGGTTAGGCACTGAAGCTTTCTTT
J gene: TRBJ2-1; clone size: many; D gene: -; V gene: TRBV7-9; CDR3 protein: CASSRTEEQFF; CDR3 DNA: TGTGCCAGCAGCCGAACGGAGGAGCAGTTCTTC
J gene: TRBJ1-5; clone size: many; D gene: -; V gene: TRBV12-3/TRBV12-4; CDR3 protein: CASTPGQTLRPQHF; CDR3 DNA: TGTGCCAGCACCCCAGGCCAAACCCTACGTCCCCAGCATTTT
J gene: TRBJ2-6; clone size: many; D gene: -; V gene: TRBV19; CDR3 protein: CASSIYWASSGANVLTF; CDR3 DNA: TGTGCCAGTAGTATTTACTGGGCCAGCTCTGGGGCCAACGTCCTGACTTTC
J gene: TRBJ2-4; clone size: many; D gene: -; V gene: TRBV19; CDR3 protein: CASSQGTGIQYF; CDR3 DNA: TGTGCCAGTAGCCAGGGCACGGGCATTCAGTACTTC
J gene: TRBJ2-3; clone size: many; D gene: TRBD2; V gene: TRBV20-1; CDR3 protein: CSARDWRERTDTQYF; CDR3 DNA: TGCAGTGCTAGAGATTGGCGGGAGCGCACAGATACGCAGTATTTT